The next 12 T cell receptor beta chains were all read from a single sample in a study of cytomegalovirus exposure and HLA in healthy donors. Amplification used 60 Vbeta primers and 13 Jbeta primers. Profiled with immunoSEQ multiplex PCR; TCRdb holds only in-frame clones, not every one. The sample has 200,000 to 250,000 clones, approximately 88% seen once. Sequenced sample: PBMCs. The source is a boy aged 2 to 10 in good health and CMV-seronegative.

The rearrangement joins TRBV5-6 to TRBJ1-2; tentative D call: TRBD1 (6 bases). Germline V gene lookup returns CDR1 SGHDT and CDR2 YYEEEE. The CDR3 spans 14 residues. V was pared by 4 bases and J by 1 base, with 11 bases between. Written as DNA, the CDR3 is TGTGCCAGCAGCCAGGGACATTTTAACTATGGCTACACCTTC. It translates to CASSQGHFNYGYTF.

This clone has a handful of counts. The genes are TRBV6-1 and TRBJ1-5, with 12 bases lining up with TRBD1. CDR1 MNHNS and CDR2 SASEGT come from the germline V gene. With V trimmed by 4 bases and J by 7 bases, 5 bases remained unmatched. This CDR3 contains 15 residues. The CDR3 nucleotides read TGTGCCAGCAGTGGGGGACAGGGGGCAGTCCAGCCCCAGCATTTT. This codes for CASSGGQGAVQPQHF.

The rearrangement links TRBV7-9 to TRBJ2-1; TRBD2 matches at 12 bases. Germline lookup yields CDR1 SEHNR and CDR2 FQNEAQ (reference sequence). There are 16 residues in the CDR3. V lost 1 base and J lost 8; bases outside the gene matches: 6. CDR3 residues: CASSLGTSGRSDEQFF. The CDR3, as DNA: TGTGCCAGCAGCTTAGGTACTAGCGGGAGGTCCGATGAGCAGTTCTTC. The entire variable domain, with the rest obtained from reference TRBV7-9 and TRBJ2-1, is as follows: DTGVSQNPRHKITKRGQNVTFRCDPISEHNRLYWYRQTLGQGPEFLTYFQNEAQLEKSRLLSDRFSAERPKGSFSTLEIQRTEQGDSAMYLCASSLGTSGRSDEQFFGPGTRLTVL.

This chain links TRBV6-5 with TRBJ1-1; the D gene is possibly TRBD1 (6 bases). Per the germline V gene, CDR1 is MNHEY and CDR2 is SVGAGI. V was cut by 4 bases and J by 1 base, with 10 bases left in between. The CDR3 is 14 amino acids. The CDR3 protein is CASSFRGPNTEAFF. The DNA for the CDR3 is TGTGCCAGCAGTTTCAGGGGCCCGAACACTGAAGCTTTCTTT.

This clone occurred a few times. This rearrangement joins TRBV6-5 to TRBJ1-6; D is ambiguous. The CDR3 extends over 14 amino acids. Trimming took 4 bases from V and 7 from J, leaving 11 bases between them. Germline V CDR1 and CDR2: MNHEY, SVGAGI. The CDR3 DNA follows: TGTGCCAGCAGTTGGGCGGGGTCGAATTCACCCCTCCACTTT. As protein: CASSWAGSNSPLHF.

There are a few counts of this clone. The chain employs TRBV5-1 and TRBJ2-3; a possible D gene is TRBD2 (6 bases). Germline V CDR1 and CDR2: SGHRS, YFSETQ. V was pared by 0 bases and J by 1 base, with 9 bases between. There are 15 residues in the CDR3. CDR3: CASSLAAGRTDTQYF. CDR3 nucleotides: TGCGCCAGCAGCTTGGCCGCGGGACGCACAGATACGCAGTATTTT.

Turning to this clone: The sample has other DNA sequences that encode this CDR3 too. The chain has TRBV30 and TRBJ2-7, with D tentatively TRBD1 (5 bases). This CDR3 contains 13 residues. Trimming shortened V by 2 bases and J by 1 base, and 9 bases separated the two germline ends. Germline CDR1 is GTSNPN and CDR2 is SVGIG (reference sequence). CDR3 DNA: TGTGCCTGGAGTTTTTCAGGGTCCTACGAGCAGTACTTC. The encoded protein is CAWSFSGSYEQYF.

The rearrangement joins TRBV6-6 to TRBJ1-1; no definite D call. This CDR3 is 14 amino acids long. The germline V and J ends were trimmed by 0 bases and 1 base, with 6 bases remaining between them. Germline loops: CDR1 MNHNY, CDR2 SVGAGI (reference sequence). CDR3 region: CASSYSSKNTEAFF. The CDR3 DNA is TGTGCCAGCAGTTACTCGAGCAAGAACACTGAAGCTTTCTTT.

Only a few counts were recorded for this clone. V is TRBV28 and J is TRBJ1-3; D ambiguous. The CDR3 extends over 16 amino acids. In germline, CDR1 is MDHEN, CDR2 SYDVKM. V shed 6 bases and J shed 0 bases, with 15 bases lying between them. The CDR3 nucleotides read TGTGCCAGCAGCACAGCCGCCCAATTCTCTGGAAACACCATATATTTT. It translates to CASSTAAQFSGNTIYF.

The chain carries TRBV30 and TRBJ1-6, with D possibly being TRBD1 (5 bases). V gave up 2 bases and J gave up 0 bases, with 14 bases separating them. The germline V gene has CDR1 GTSNPN and CDR2 SVGIG (reference sequence). This CDR3 has 17 residues. CDR3 in DNA: TGTGCCTGGAGTCAAGCGAGGACAAGCTCCTATAATTCACCCCTCCACTTT. Its protein is CAWSQARTSSYNSPLHF.

A single count supports this clone. This chain uses TRBV30 with TRBJ1-6; no clear D. CDR1 is GTSNPN and CDR2 is SVGIG in the germline V gene (reference sequence). The CDR3 loop spans 14 amino acids. V was shortened by 0 bases and J by 7 bases, with 10 bases between the two germline ends. The CDR3: CAWSVGVSNSPLHF. The CDR3 coding sequence is TGTGCCTGGAGTGTAGGAGTCAGCAATTCACCCCTCCACTTT.

The rearrangement joins TRBV5-1 to TRBJ2-2; D may be TRBD2 (5 bases). The germline V gene encodes CDR1 SGHRS and CDR2 YFSETQ. V lost 5 bases and J 1 base, leaving 21 bases between the germline ends. This CDR3 is built from 18 residues. The CDR3 nucleotides are TGCGCCAGCAGGCCCTCCCTCTGGCGGGTTATGAACACCGGGGAGCTGTTTTTT. Amino acids: CASRPSLWRVMNTGELFF.